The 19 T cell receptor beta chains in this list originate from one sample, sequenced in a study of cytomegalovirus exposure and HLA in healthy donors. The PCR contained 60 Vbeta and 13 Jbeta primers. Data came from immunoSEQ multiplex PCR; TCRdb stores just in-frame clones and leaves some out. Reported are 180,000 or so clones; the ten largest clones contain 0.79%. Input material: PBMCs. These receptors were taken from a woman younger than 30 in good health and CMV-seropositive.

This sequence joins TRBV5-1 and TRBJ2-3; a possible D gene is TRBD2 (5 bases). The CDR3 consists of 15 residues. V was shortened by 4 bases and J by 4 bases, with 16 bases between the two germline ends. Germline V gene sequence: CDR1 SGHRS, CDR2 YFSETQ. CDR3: CASSGRLKGADTQYF. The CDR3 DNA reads TGCGCCAGCAGCGGGAGACTAAAGGGAGCAGATACGCAGTATTTT.

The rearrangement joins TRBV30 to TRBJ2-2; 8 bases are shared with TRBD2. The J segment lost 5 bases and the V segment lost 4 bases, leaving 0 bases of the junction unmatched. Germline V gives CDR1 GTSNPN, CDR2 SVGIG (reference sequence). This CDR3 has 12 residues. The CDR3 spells CAWTSGTGELFF. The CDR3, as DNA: TGTGCCTGGACTAGCGGGACCGGGGAGCTGTTTTTT.

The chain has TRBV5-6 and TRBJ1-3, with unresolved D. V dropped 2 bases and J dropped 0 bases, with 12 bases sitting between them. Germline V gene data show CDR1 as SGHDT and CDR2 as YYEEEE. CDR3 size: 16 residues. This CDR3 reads CASSFWRLLSGNTIYF. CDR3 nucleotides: TGTGCCAGCAGCTTTTGGCGGCTCCTCTCTGGAAACACCATATATTTT.

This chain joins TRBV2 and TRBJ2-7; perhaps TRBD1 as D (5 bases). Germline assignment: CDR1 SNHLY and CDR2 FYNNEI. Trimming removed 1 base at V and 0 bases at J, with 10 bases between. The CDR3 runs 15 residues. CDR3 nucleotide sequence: TGTGCCAGCAGTGAAGACAGGAGTTTCTCCTACGAGCAGTACTTC. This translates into CASSEDRSFSYEQYF.

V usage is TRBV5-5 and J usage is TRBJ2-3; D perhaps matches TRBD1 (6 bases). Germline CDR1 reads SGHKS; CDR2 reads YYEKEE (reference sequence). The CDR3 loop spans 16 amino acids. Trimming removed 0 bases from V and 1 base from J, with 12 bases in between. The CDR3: CASSLAPAGGTDTQYF. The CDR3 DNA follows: TGTGCCAGCAGCTTGGCCCCGGCAGGGGGCACAGATACGCAGTATTTT. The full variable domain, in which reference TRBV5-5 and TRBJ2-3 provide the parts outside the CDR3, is DAGVTQSPTHLIKTRGQQVTLRCSPISGHKSVSWYQQVLGQGPQFIFQYYEKEERGRGNFPDRFSARQFPNYSSELNVNALLLGDSALYLCASSLAPAGGTDTQYFGPGTRLTVL.

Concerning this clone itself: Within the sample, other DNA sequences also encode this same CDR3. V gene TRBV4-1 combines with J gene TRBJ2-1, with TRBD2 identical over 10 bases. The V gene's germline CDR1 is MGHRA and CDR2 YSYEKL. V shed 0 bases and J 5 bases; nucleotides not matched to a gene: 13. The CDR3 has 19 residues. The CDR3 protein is CASSQDGLAGVFEDNEQFF. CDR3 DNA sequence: TGCGCCAGCAGCCAAGACGGGCTAGCGGGAGTGTTTGAAGACAATGAGCAGTTCTTC.

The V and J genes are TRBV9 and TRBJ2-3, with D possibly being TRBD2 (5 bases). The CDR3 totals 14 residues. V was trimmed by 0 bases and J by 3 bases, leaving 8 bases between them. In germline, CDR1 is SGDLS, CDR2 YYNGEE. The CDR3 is CASSVVAHTDTQYF. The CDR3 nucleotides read TGTGCCAGCAGCGTAGTAGCGCATACAGATACGCAGTATTTT. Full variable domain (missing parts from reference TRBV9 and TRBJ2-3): DSGVTQTPKHLITATGQRVTLRCSPRSGDLSVYWYQQSLDQGLQFLIQYYNGEERAKGNILERFSAQQFPDLHSELNLSSLELGDSALYFCASSVVAHTDTQYFGPGTRLTVL.

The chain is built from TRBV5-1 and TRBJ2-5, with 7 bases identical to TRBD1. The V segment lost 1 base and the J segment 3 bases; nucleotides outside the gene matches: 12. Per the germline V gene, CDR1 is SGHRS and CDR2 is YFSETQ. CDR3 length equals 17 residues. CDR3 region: CASSLPLDRAFEETQYF. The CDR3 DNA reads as TGCGCCAGCAGCTTGCCCCTCGACAGGGCTTTTGAAGAGACCCAGTACTTC.

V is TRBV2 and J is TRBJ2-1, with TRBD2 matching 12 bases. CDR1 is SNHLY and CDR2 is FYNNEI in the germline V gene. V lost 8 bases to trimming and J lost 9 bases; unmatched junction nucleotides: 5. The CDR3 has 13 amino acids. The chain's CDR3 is CASGLAGLGEQFF. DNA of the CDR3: TGTGCCAGCGGACTAGCGGGATTAGGTGAGCAGTTCTTC. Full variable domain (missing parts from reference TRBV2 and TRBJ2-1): EPEVTQTPSHQVTQMGQEVILRCVPISNHLYFYWYRQILGQKVEFLVSFYNNEISEKSEIFDDQFSVERPDGSNFTLKIRSTKLEDSAMYFCASGLAGLGEQFFGPGTRLTVL.

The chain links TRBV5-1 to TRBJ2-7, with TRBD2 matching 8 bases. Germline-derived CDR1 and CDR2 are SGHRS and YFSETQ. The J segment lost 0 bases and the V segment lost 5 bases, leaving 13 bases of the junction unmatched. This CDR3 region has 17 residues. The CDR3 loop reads CASRQYGGGHSSYEQYF. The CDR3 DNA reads TGCGCCAGCAGACAATACGGGGGGGGTCACAGCTCCTACGAGCAGTACTTC.

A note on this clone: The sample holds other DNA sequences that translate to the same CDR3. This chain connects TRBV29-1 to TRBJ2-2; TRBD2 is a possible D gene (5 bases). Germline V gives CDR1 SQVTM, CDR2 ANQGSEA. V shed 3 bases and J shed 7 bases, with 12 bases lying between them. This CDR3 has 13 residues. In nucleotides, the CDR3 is TGCAGCGTTGATCTAGCTTCTGGCGGGGAGCTGTTTTTT. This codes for CSVDLASGGELFF.

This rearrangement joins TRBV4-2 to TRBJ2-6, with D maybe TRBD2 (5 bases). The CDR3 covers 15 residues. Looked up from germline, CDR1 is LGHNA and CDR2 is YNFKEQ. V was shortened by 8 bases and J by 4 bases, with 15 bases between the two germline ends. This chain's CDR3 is CASVVRVTGANVLTF. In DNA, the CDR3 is TGTGCCAGCGTTGTGAGGGTGACAGGGGCCAACGTCCTGACTTTC.

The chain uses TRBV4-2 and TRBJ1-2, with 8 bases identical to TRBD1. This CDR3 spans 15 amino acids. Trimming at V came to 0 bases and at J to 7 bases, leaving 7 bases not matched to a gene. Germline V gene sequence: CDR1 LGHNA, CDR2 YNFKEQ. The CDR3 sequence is CASSQEEDRVGGYTF. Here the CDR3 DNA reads TGTGCCAGCAGCCAAGAAGAGGACAGGGTGGGTGGCTACACCTTC.

The CDR3 sequence is CASRISTSKQFF. CDR3 nucleotide sequence: TGTGCCAGCAGGATTTCTACGTCCAAGCAGTTCTTC. The chain employs TRBV2 and TRBJ2-1; D is undetermined. This CDR3 has 12 amino acids. V shed 6 bases and J shed 11 bases, with 14 bases lying between them. CDR1 and CDR2 from the germline V gene are SNHLY and FYNNEI.

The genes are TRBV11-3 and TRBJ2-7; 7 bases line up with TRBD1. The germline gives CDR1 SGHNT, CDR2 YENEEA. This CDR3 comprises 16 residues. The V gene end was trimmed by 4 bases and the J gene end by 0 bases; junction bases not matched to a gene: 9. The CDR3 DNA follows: TGTGCCAGCAGCTACGAGGGGGCAGGGAGCTCCTACGAGCAGTACTTC. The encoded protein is CASSYEGAGSSYEQYF.

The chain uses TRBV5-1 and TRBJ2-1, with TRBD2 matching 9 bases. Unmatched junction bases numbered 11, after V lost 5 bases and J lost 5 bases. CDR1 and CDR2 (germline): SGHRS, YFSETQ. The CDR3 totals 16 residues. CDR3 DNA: TGCGCCAGCAGTCCCGGCGGGGGGGGATCACACAATGAGCAGTTCTTC. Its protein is CASSPGGGGSHNEQFF.

The CDR3: CASSVSSSGRGAETQYF. In DNA, the CDR3 is TGTGCCAGCAGCGTATCCTCCAGCGGGAGGGGGGCAGAGACCCAGTACTTC. The chain recombines TRBV9 with TRBJ2-5, with 10 bases fitting TRBD2. Germline V gives CDR1 SGDLS, CDR2 YYNGEE. The ends lost 1 base at V and 4 bases at J; junction bases unmatched: 10. The CDR3 is 17 residues long.

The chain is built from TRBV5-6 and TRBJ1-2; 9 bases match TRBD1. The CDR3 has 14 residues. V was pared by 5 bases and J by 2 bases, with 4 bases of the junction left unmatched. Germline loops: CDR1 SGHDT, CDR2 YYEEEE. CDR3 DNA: TGTGCCAGCAGTTTCGGGACAGGGAACTATGGCTACACCTTC. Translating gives CASSFGTGNYGYTF.

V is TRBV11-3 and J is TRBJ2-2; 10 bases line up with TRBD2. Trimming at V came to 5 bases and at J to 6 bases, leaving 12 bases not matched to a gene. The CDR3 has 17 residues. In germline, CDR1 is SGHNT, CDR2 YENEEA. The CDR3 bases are TGTGCCAGCAGCCCGACTTTCGGGCTAGCGGGGGCCGGGGAGCTGTTTTTT. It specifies CASSPTFGLAGAGELFF.